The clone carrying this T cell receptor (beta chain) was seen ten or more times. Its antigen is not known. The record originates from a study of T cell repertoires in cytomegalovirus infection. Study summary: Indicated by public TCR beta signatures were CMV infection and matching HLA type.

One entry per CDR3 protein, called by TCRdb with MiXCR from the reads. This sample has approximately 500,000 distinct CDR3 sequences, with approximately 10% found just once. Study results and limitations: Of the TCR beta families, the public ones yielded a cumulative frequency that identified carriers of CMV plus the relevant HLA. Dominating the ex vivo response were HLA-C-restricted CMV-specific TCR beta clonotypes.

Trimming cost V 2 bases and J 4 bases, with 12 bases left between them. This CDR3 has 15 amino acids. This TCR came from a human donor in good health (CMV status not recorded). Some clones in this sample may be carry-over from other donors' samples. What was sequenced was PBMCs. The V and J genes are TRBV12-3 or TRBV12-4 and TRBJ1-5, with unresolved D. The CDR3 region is CASSLKGDFNQPQHF. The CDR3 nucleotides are TGTGCCAGCAGTTTAAAGGGAGACTTTAATCAGCCCCAGCATTTT.